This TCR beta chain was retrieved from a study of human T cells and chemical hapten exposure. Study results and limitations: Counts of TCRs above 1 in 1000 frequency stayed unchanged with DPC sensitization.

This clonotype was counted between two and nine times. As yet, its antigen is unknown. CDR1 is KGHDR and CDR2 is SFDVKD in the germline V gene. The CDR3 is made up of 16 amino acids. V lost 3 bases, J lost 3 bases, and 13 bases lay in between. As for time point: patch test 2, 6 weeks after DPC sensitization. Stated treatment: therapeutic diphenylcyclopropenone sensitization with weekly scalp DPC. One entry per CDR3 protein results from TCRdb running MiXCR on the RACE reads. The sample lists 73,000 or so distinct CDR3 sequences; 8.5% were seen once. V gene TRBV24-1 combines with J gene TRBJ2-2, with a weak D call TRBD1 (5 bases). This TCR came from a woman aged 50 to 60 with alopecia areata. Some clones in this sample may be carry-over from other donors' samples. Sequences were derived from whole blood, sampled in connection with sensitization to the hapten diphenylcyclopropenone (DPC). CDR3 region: CATSDENAGYTGELFF. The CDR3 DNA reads TGTGCCACCAGTGATGAGAACGCAGGGTACACCGGGGAGCTGTTTTTT.